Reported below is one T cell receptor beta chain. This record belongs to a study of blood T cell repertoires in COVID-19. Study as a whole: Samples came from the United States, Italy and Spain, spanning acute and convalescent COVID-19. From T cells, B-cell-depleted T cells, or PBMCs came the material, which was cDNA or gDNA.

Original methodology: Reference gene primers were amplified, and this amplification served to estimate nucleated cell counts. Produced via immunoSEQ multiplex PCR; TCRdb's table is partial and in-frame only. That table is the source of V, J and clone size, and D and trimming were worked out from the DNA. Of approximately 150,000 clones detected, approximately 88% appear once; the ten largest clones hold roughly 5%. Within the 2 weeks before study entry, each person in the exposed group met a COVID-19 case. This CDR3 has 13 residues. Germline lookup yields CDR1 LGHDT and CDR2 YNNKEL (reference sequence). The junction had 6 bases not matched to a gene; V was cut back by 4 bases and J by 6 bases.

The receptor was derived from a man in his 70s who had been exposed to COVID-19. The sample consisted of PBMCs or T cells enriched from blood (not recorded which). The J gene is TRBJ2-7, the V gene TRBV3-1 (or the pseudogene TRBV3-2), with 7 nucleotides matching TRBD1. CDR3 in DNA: TGTGCCAGCAGCCCGACAGGGCTGAGCGAGCAGTACTTC. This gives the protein CASSPTGLSEQYF.